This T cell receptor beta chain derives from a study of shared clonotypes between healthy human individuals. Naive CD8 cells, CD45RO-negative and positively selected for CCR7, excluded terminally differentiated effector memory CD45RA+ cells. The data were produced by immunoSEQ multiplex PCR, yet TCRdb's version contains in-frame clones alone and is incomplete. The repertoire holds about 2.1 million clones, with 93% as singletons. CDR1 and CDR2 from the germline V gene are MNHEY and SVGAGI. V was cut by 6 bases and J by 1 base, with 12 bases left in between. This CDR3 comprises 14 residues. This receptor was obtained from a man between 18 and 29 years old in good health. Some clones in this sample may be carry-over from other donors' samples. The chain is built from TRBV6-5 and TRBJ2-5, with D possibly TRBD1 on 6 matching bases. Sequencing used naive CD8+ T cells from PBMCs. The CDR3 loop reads CASRTGFVQETQYF. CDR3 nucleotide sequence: TGTGCCAGCAGAACAGGGTTTGTCCAAGAGACCCAGTACTTC.